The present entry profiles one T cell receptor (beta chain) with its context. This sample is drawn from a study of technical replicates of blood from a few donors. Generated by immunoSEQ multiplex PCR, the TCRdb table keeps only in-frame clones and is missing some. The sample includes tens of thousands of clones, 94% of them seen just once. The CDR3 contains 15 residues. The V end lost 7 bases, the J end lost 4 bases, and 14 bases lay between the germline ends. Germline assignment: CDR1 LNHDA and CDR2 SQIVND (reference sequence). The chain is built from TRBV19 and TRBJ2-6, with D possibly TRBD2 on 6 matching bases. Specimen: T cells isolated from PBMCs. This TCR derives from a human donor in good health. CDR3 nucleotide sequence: TGTGCCAGTACAGCGCGGGACTCGGGGGCCAACGTCCTGACTTTC. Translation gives CASTARDSGANVLTF. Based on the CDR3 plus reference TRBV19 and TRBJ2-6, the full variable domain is DGGITQSPKYLFRKEGQNVTLSCEQNLNHDAMYWYRQDPGQGLRLIYYSQIVNDFQKGDIAEGYSVSREKKESFPLTVTSAQKNPTAFYLCASTARDSGANVLTFGAGSRLTVL.